This record covers a single T cell receptor (beta chain). Its antigen is as yet unknown. Germline and junction disagree at one end, which may indicate a read error. Other nucleotide sequences from this sample produce the same CDR3. The sample belongs to a study of cytomegalovirus exposure and HLA in healthy donors. Looking at the study overall: Unique TCRs numbering roughly 80 million, obtained from HLA-typed donors, made up an early data release. Findings of the study overall: The authors considered a cluster of highly shared sequence variants likely to be a sequencing artifact.

Primers included in the PCR were 60 Vbeta and 13 Jbeta primers. The assay was immunoSEQ multiplex PCR, and TCRdb's table has in-frame clones only and misses some. The sample consists of 150,000 to 200,000 clones, over 70% of them appearing once. Donors were ostensibly healthy at sampling, although undocumented immune exposures were probable. This CDR3 has 13 residues. CDR1 and CDR2 (germline): LNHDA, SQIVND (reference sequence). The sequenced sample consisted of PBMCs. The sequence was obtained from a male donor in good health and CMV-seronegative. The gene calls are TRBV19 and TRBJ2-3; 8 bases are shared with TRBD2. CDR3 residues: CASTQRETDTQYF. In DNA, the CDR3 is TGTGCCAGTACTCAGCGGGAGACAGATACGCAATATTTT.